The 5 T cell receptor beta chains in this list originate from one sample, sequenced in a study of response to subunit inactivated influenza vaccine. TCRdb used MiXCR to reprocess the RT-PCR reads, holding one entry per CDR3 protein. The sample holds around 790,000 distinct CDR3 sequences; around 20% are singletons and the top ten take 10%. The material was PBMCs from blood, obtained roughly 5 days after vaccination. The receptors here all came from a man between 45 and 60 years old who received an inactivated influenza vaccine.

Comment on this clonotype: A read error may be the cause here, since a much bigger clone is one base away. The chain recombines TRBV27 with TRBJ1-1, with a weak D call TRBD1 (6 bases). The CDR3 totals 13 residues. V lost 4 bases, J lost 3 bases, and 9 bases lay in between. Per the germline V gene, CDR1 is MNHEY and CDR2 is SMNVEV (reference sequence). DNA for the CDR3: TGTGCCAGCAGTTACAGGGACGACACTGAAGCTTTCTTT. Protein product: CASSYRDDTEAFF.

The rearrangement uses TRBV11-2 and TRBJ2-7; 11 bases map to TRBD2. Germline V gives CDR1 SGHAT, CDR2 FQNNGV. The V gene end was trimmed by 4 bases and the J gene end by 1 base; junction bases not matched to a gene: 6. This CDR3 spans 16 amino acids. CDR3 nucleotide sequence: TGTGCCAGCAGCTACTCCCTAGCGGGAGGATCCTACGAGCAGTACTTC. This gives the protein CASSYSLAGGSYEQYF.

This clonotype has just a few counts. J is TRBJ2-7 and V is TRBV28; 7 bases are a match to TRBD1. Germline V gene lookup returns CDR1 MDHEN and CDR2 SYDVKM. The CDR3 covers 14 residues. With 6 bases clipped from V and 2 bases from J, the junction kept 7 bases outside the gene matches. The CDR3 DNA is TGTGCCAGCAGATCACAGGGGCCTGCCTACGAGCAGTACTTC. As protein: CASRSQGPAYEQYF.

The chain recombines TRBV7-9 with TRBJ2-2; TRBD1 might be the D (6 bases). V lost 5 bases, J lost 5 bases, and 12 bases lay in between. CDR1 is SEHNR and CDR2 is FQNEAQ in the germline V gene (reference sequence). This CDR3 has 14 residues. The CDR3 region has the DNA TGTGCCAGCAGCAACACAGGGTTTACCGGGGAGCTGTTTTTT. As protein: CASSNTGFTGELFF.

This clonotype was found many times. The V call is TRBV5-1, the J call TRBJ2-1; perhaps TRBD2 as D (6 bases). V was cut by 4 bases and J by 4 bases, with 12 bases left in between. The germline gives CDR1 SGHRS, CDR2 YFSETQ. The CDR3 loop spans 14 amino acids. The CDR3 loop reads CASSTGGEYNEQFF. CDR3 sequence (DNA): TGCGCCAGCAGCACTGGCGGGGAATACAATGAGCAGTTCTTC.